This is a list of T cell receptor beta chains from one sample in a study of blood T cells in healthy people across ages. Via MiXCR, TCRdb re-called the 5' RACE reads, giving one row per CDR3 protein. The sample holds about 1.4 million distinct CDR3 sequences; roughly 60% are singletons and the top ten take 5% to 7%. Input material: blood. Every receptor here comes from a man younger than 35 in good health. CDR3s include the opening cysteine and the closing phenylalanine or tryptophan. Fields, in order: V gene, J gene, clone size, CDR3 protein. Clone size appears in some rows only: once, few, many, or a class for an expanded clone.

TRBV2	TRBJ1-1	NA	CASSEDTSTEAFF
TRBV6-5	TRBJ2-4	NA	CASSFSSTVQLAKNIQYF
TRBV2	TRBJ1-5	once	CASNPDSNNQPQHF
TRBV7-9	TRBJ2-3	NA	CASSLGGWSTPTDTQYF
TRBV3-1	TRBJ2-7	NA	CASSPQGRGSYEQYF
TRBV28	TRBJ1-6	few	CASHKRNSPLHF
TRBV21-1	TRBJ1-5	NA	CASSKLYGSNQPQHF
TRBV9	TRBJ1-2	NA	CASGSEGAYGYTF
TRBV7-9	TRBJ2-7	once	CASSPRSLQGQYF
TRBV12-3/TRBV12-4	TRBJ2-2	NA	CASSLSANTGELFF
TRBV4-1	TRBJ2-5	NA	CASSQVAGAPPQETQYF
TRBV24-1	NA	NA	CATSDSVAGDEQYF
TRBV15	TRBJ2-1	few	CATSRDRAGGKAGEQFF
TRBV6-5	TRBJ2-3	few	CASSPLSGRTDTQYF
TRBV20-1	TRBJ1-2	once	CSPSLRGLDGYTF
TRBV20-1	TRBJ2-1	NA	CSANPFSGEQFF
TRBV10-3	TRBJ2-7	few	CAISEWRYYEQYF
TRBV3-1	NA	few	CASSQVDNYEQYF
TRBV4-2	TRBJ2-5	NA	CASSRESSHLGRGTQYF
TRBV29-1	TRBJ2-5	once	CSVGGQGVETQYF
TRBV7-2	TRBJ1-2	NA	CASSVGGPGGYTF
TRBV7-8	TRBJ1-2	once	CASSLAGAGANYGYTF
TRBV6-4	TRBJ2-3	NA	CASSVGGTGVTDTQYF
TRBV6-5	TRBJ2-3	few	CASSYQGGDTQYF
TRBV29-1	TRBJ1-1	NA	CSVDRGDNTEAFF
TRBV11-2	TRBJ2-1	few	CASTSLWNEQFF
TRBV29-1	TRBJ1-1	NA	CSVQGSQGRVDTEAFF
TRBV7-2	TRBJ2-5	few	CASSRDRRETQYF
TRBV4-1	NA	NA	CASSQESQGRTCEQYF
TRBV10-3	TRBJ2-7	NA	CAIRFGTSEDEQYF
TRBV29-1	TRBJ2-7	NA	CSAMPLGNPEQYF
TRBV4-2	TRBJ2-1	NA	CASSQGQGINEQFF
TRBV12-3/TRBV12-4	NA	NA	CASSLGGRAYNEQYF
TRBV6-5	TRBJ2-7	NA	CASNDRGREQYF
TRBV6-2/TRBV6-3	TRBJ2-6	NA	CASSYWGQSLPGANVLTF
TRBV20-1	TRBJ2-7	few	CSARDETSGTYEQYF
TRBV29-1	TRBJ2-1	NA	CSVELSSMSTPINEQFF
TRBV6-5	TRBJ2-4	few	CASSNRAKNIQYF
TRBV20-1	TRBJ2-7	NA	CSARDGGVVNEQYF
TRBV6-6	NA	NA	CASRVAGYEQYF
TRBV27	TRBJ2-1	NA	CASSRGTSVAHEQFF
TRBV7-9	TRBJ2-6	NA	CASSLGNLQGANVLTF
TRBV20-1	TRBJ2-7	NA	CSAPRTGTSGGRSPNEQYF
TRBV20-1	TRBJ1-2	few	CSAPQRTGRYGYTF
TRBV10-3	TRBJ2-1	NA	CAITDPTGGRDEQFF
TRBV4-1	NA	NA	CASSQDYTVFQETQYF
TRBV2	TRBJ1-4	NA	CASNSLDRAGEKLFF
TRBV5-1	TRBJ2-3	NA	CASSSGWEPQVTQYF
TRBV7-9	TRBJ1-4	once	CASSAEAGPNEKLFF
TRBV28	TRBJ2-3	few	CAALGGTVTDTQYF
TRBV9	TRBJ1-2	NA	CASSVDRGKGGYTF
TRBV7-9	TRBJ1-3	NA	CASSLDWDTIYF
TRBV7-9	TRBJ2-7	NA	CASSLETGDYEQYF
TRBV4-1	TRBJ2-2	NA	CASSLKMSYSTGELFF
TRBV4-2	TRBJ1-2	NA	CASSQVERGKEGYTF
TRBV20-1	NA	NA	CGASDLRGRPTEQYF
TRBV9	TRBJ2-1	NA	CASSVEGVYNEQFF
TRBV29-1	TRBJ2-4	NA	CSVVTGKARRLAKNIQYF
TRBV27	TRBJ2-5	NA	CASSFGRAGRETQYF